These T cell receptor beta chains were read from a single sample in a study of blood T cells in healthy people across ages. TCRdb reanalysed the 5' RACE reads using MiXCR and keeps one entry per CDR3 protein. The table lists about 640,000 distinct CDR3 sequences, approximately 59% of them singletons. Input material: blood. These receptors were taken from a man in his sixties in good health. Both conserved end residues are part of each CDR3. Each record gives: D gene, clone size, V gene, J gene, CDR3 DNA, CDR3 protein. D genes are given only for firm matches. Clone size appears in some rows only: once, few, many, or a class for an expanded clone.

-	-	TRBV20-1	TRBJ1-2	TGCAGTGCCCGAGGGCAGGAAGCTGGCTACACCTTC	CSARGQEAGYTF
TRBD1	few	TRBV15	TRBJ2-7	TGTGCCACCAGCAGAGATAGACAGGGTTCCTACGAGCAGTACTTC	CATSRDRQGSYEQYF
-	many	TRBV7-2	TRBJ1-2	TGTGCCAGCAGCTTAGAAGTAGGGAGGGGCTACACCTTC	CASSLEVGRGYTF
TRBD2	few	TRBV20-1	TRBJ2-1	TGCAGTGCTTCGGGACTAGCGGGGGGGCGGGGGAATGAGCAGTTCTTC	CSASGLAGGRGNEQFF
-	-	TRBV5-1	TRBJ2-5	TGCGCCAGCAGTGGTTGGGGGCAAGAGACCCAGTACTTC	CASSGWGQETQYF
-	-	TRBV4-1	TRBJ2-7	TGCGCCAGCAGCCAAGAGGTGGTAGCCCTGGGCGAGCAGTACTTC	CASSQEVVALGEQYF
TRBD1	few	TRBV7-2	TRBJ2-1	TGTGCCAGCAGCCTAGCCGGGACAGGGGGCTACAATGAGCAGTTCTTC	CASSLAGTGGYNEQFF
TRBD2	-	TRBV4-1	TRBJ2-1	TGCGCCAGCAGCCAAGATCGCCTTCGGGAGCGGGGTAACTACAATGAGCAGTTATTC	CASSQDRLRERGNYNEQLF
-	few	TRBV28	TRBJ1-1	TGTGCCAGCAGTGTCATGACAGTGAACACTGAAGCTTTCTTT	CASSVMTVNTEAFF
TRBD1	once	TRBV29-1	TRBJ2-1	TGCAGCGTCCCGGGACAGCCAAGCTCCTACAATGAGCAGTTCTTC	CSVPGQPSSYNEQFF
-	-	TRBV6-1	TRBJ2-3	TGTGCCAGCGCCAGGGTACTGCGCACAGATACGCAGTATTTT	CASARVLRTDTQYF
-	-	TRBV4-1	TRBJ1-2	TGCGCCAGCAGCCAAAGAAAGGGAAGCTATGGCTACACCTTC	CASSQRKGSYGYTF
TRBD1	few	TRBV24-1	TRBJ2-1	TGTGCCACCAGTGGTCGCCTCCCGGGACAGGGAACTGAGAATGAGCAGTTCTTC	CATSGRLPGQGTENEQFF
TRBD1	few	TRBV28	TRBJ1-6	TGTGCCAGCAGGATCCAGGGGGGTTCACCCCTCCACTTT	CASRIQGGSPLHF
-	-	TRBV3-1	TRBJ1-2	TGTGCCAGCAGCGACAGTCCTTCTAACTATGGCTACACCTTC	CASSDSPSNYGYTF
-	few	TRBV13	TRBJ1-1	TGTGCCAGCAGCTTAGGGGACAGAAACACTGAAGCTTTCTTT	CASSLGDRNTEAFF
-	few	TRBV5-1	TRBJ2-1	TGCGCCAGCAGCTTCACTTCAGGGGTTAGGAATGAGCAGTTCTTC	CASSFTSGVRNEQFF
-	-	TRBV29-1	TRBJ2-5	TGCAGCGTCGCGAAAGGAGGGGTACAAGAGACCCAGTACTTC	CSVAKGGVQETQYF
-	-	TRBV5-1	TRBJ2-4	TGCGCCAGCAGCCGCGCGACTCCCCAGGCAGGCATTCAGTACTTC	CASSRATPQAGIQYF
-	-	TRBV6-2/TRBV6-3	TRBJ2-1	TGTGCCAGCAGTTACATTTTTGGGGTTGGGGAGCAGTTCTTC	CASSYIFGVGEQFF
-	-	TRBV12-3/TRBV12-4	TRBJ1-1	TGTGCCAGTAGTCCTAGGGCCGGAGGTGGCACTGAAGCTTTCTTT	CASSPRAGGGTEAFF
-	-	TRBV12-3/TRBV12-4	TRBJ1-2	TGTGCCAGCAGGGAACAGGGAAGTGGGTCCTATGGCTACACCTTC	CASREQGSGSYGYTF
TRBD1	once	TRBV7-2	TRBJ2-5	TGTGCCAGCAGCTTATCGGGACAGGGGGAAGAGACCCAGTACTTC	CASSLSGQGEETQYF
-	few	TRBV20-1	TRBJ2-6	TGCAGTGCGAGTAGTACTGGGGCCAACGTCCTGACTTTC	CSASSTGANVLTF
-	-	TRBV20-1	TRBJ1-5	TGCAGTGCTAGCCCTGGTGGTTGGATTCAGCCCCAGCATTTT	CSASPGGWIQPQHF
-	-	TRBV5-1	TRBJ2-1	TGCGCCACCGATCGGGGATCGGACGGCAATGAGCAGTTCTTC	CATDRGSDGNEQFF
TRBD1	-	TRBV29-1	TRBJ2-5	TGCAGCGTTACGACAGGGGCGTGGGGAGCGGCCCAGTACTTC	CSVTTGAWGAAQYF
TRBD2	-	TRBV20-1	TRBJ2-1	TGCAGTGCTAGAGCGACATTGGGGACTAGCGGGGGGAGCAGTGAGCAGTTCTTC	CSARATLGTSGGSSEQFF
TRBD1	few	TRBV14	TRBJ1-2	TGTGCCAGCAGCTACACAGGGGGCATCTATGGCTACACCTTC	CASSYTGGIYGYTF
-	few	TRBV7-2	TRBJ2-1	TGTGCCAGCAGCTCCTCGTTTGGGAATGAGCAGTTCTTC	CASSSSFGNEQFF
TRBD1	few	TRBV20-1	TRBJ1-5	TGCAGTGCTAGAGGAGGGGGCGGCAATCAGCCCCAGCATTTT	CSARGGGGNQPQHF
-	-	TRBV5-1	TRBJ1-2	TGCGCCAGCAGCTTACGTCAGGGCTCCAGCTATGGCTACACCTTC	CASSLRQGSSYGYTF
TRBD1	-	TRBV10-3	TRBJ2-7	TGTGCCATCAGGGCCGGGACAGTAAATTCCTACGAGCAGTACTTC	CAIRAGTVNSYEQYF
TRBD2	-	TRBV14	TRBJ2-1	TGTGCCAGCAGCCAAGTCGGGACTAGCGGGGATTCCTACAATGAGCAGTTCTTC	CASSQVGTSGDSYNEQFF
-	-	TRBV5-1	TRBJ2-7	TGCGCCAGCAACCTTAATGACCGGGGCGAGCAGTACTTC	CASNLNDRGEQYF
-	-	TRBV12-3/TRBV12-4	TRBJ2-7	TGTGCCAGCAGTTTAGCGGCAGAGAGGGACGAGCAGTACTTC	CASSLAAERDEQYF
-	few	TRBV7-7	TRBJ2-1	TGTGCCAGCAGCCCTCAGGCCGGCTCCTACAATGAGCAGTTCTTC	CASSPQAGSYNEQFF
-	few	TRBV20-1	TRBJ2-7	TGCAGTGCTAGAGATGCTAGCTCCTCCTACGAGCAGTACTTC	CSARDASSSYEQYF
TRBD2	few	TRBV5-1	TRBJ2-5	TGCGCCAGCAGCTTGGGGACTAGCGGGGGGGCCTTCCAAGAGACCCAGTACTTC	CASSLGTSGGAFQETQYF
TRBD1	-	TRBV20-1	TRBJ2-1	TGCAGTTCGGGACAGGGGAACTACAATGAGCAGTTCTTC	CSSGQGNYNEQFF
-	-	TRBV12-3/TRBV12-4	TRBJ2-1	TGTGCCAGCAGTCGAGATTCTGGGGGGCTGGGCATTGAGCAGTTCTTC	CASSRDSGGLGIEQFF
-	-	TRBV20-1	TRBJ2-3	TGCAGTGCCCCGACCCGGAGCACAGATACGCAGTATTTT	CSAPTRSTDTQYF
TRBD1	once	TRBV6-1	TRBJ1-2	TGTGCCAGCCTGGGACAGGGAGTAAGTAACTATGGCTACACCTTC	CASLGQGVSNYGYTF
TRBD2	once	TRBV29-1	TRBJ2-7	TGCAGCGTTGGGGAGGGGTTCCACGAGCAGTACTTC	CSVGEGFHEQYF